The sequence of this T cell receptor beta chain was determined in a study of blood T cell repertoires in COVID-19. Study-wide context: COVID-19 samples from acute and convalescent phases originated in the United States, Italy and Spain.

Germline V lookup: CDR1 SGHTA, CDR2 FQGNSA. The V gene end was trimmed by 2 bases and the J gene end by 2 bases; junction bases not matched to a gene: 8. The CDR3 is 16 residues long. Profiling relied on immunoSEQ multiplex PCR, and the TCRdb table lists in-frame clones only, not all of them. Among over 250,000 clones listed, around nine tenths were seen once. Sequences were obtained from peripheral blood. The source is a man in his forties or fifties who had recovered from COVID-19. The chain has TRBV7-2 and TRBJ1-2, with 7 bases lining up with TRBD1. This chain's CDR3 is CASSLSTGAKNYGYTF. In DNA, the CDR3 is TGTGCCAGCAGCTTATCCACAGGGGCTAAGAACTATGGCTACACCTTC.